Listed below are T cell receptor beta chains from one sample, sequenced in a study of CD8+ T cells in alopecia areata. Clones were read by immunoSEQ multiplex PCR, and TCRdb kept only the in-frame ones, dropping some. The data hold over 200,000 clones, with about three fifths observed a single time. Source: CD4+ T cells sorted from blood, taken at week 4, from a patient treated with tofacitinib. All receptors come from a human donor with alopecia areata. Each CDR3 is given with its conserved first and last residue. The D gene is left open where the match is weak. Rows may omit the clone size; those that give it use once, few, many or a size class.

size: -
J: TRBJ2-1
length: 16
V: TRBV4-3
D: TRBD2
CDR3: CASSDAWGGWSNEQFF
DNA: TGCGCCAGCAGCGACGCGTGGGGGGGTTGGAGCAATGAGCAGTTCTTC

size: -
J: TRBJ1-5
length: 15
V: TRBV5-6
D: -
CDR3: CASSLTGATNQPQHF
DNA: TGTGCCAGCAGCTTGACAGGAGCTACCAATCAGCCCCAGCATTTT

size: -
J: TRBJ2-7
length: 12
V: TRBV14
D: -
CDR3: CASSLVNYEQYF
DNA: TGTGCCAGCAGCCTTGTGAATTACGAGCAGTACTTC

size: -
J: TRBJ2-3
length: 12
V: TRBV2
D: -
CDR3: CASSSEGDTQYF
DNA: TGTGCCAGCAGCTCCGAGGGAGATACGCAGTATTTT

size: -
J: TRBJ1-3
length: 15
V: TRBV30
D: -
CDR3: CAWSVPGYSGNTIYF
DNA: TGTGCCTGGAGTGTACCTGGCTACTCTGGAAACACCATATATTTT

size: -
J: TRBJ2-6
length: 16
V: TRBV5-1
D: -
CDR3: CASSLVAATGANVLTF
DNA: TGCGCCAGCAGCTTGGTGGCGGCAACTGGGGCCAACGTCCTGACTTTC

size: -
J: TRBJ2-7
length: 11
V: TRBV25-1
D: -
CDR3: CASRVLHEQYF
DNA: TGTGCCAGCAGGGTCCTACACGAGCAGTACTTC

size: few
J: TRBJ2-1
length: 15
V: TRBV29-1
D: -
CDR3: CSVEPSSSGDNEQFF
DNA: TGCAGCGTTGAACCCAGCAGCTCGGGAGACAATGAGCAGTTCTTC

size: -
J: TRBJ1-2
length: 13
V: TRBV29-1
D: TRBD1
CDR3: CSVTGVTNYGYTF
DNA: TGCAGCGTGACAGGGGTAACTAACTATGGCTACACCTTC

size: few
J: TRBJ1-3
length: 14
V: TRBV19
D: -
CDR3: CASFSGISGNTIYF
DNA: TGTGCCAGTTTCTCCGGGATCTCTGGAAACACCATATATTTT

size: once
J: TRBJ2-5
length: 16
V: TRBV7-7
D: -
CDR3: CASSSPDGQYQETQYF
DNA: TGTGCTAGCAGCTCTCCGGACGGGCAGTACCAAGAGACCCAGTACTTC

size: few
J: TRBJ2-3
length: 18
V: TRBV4-3
D: TRBD2
CDR3: CASSQQRLAVTSTDTQYF
DNA: TGCGCCAGCAGCCAGCAGCGACTAGCCGTTACTAGCACAGATACGCAGTATTTT

size: -
J: TRBJ2-2
length: 14
V: TRBV5-4
D: TRBD1
CDR3: CASSLKQGTGELFF
DNA: TGTGCCAGCAGCTTGAAACAGGGGACCGGGGAGCTGTTTTTT

size: -
J: TRBJ1-2
length: 15
V: TRBV6-5
D: -
CDR3: CASSYGGWGNYGYTF
DNA: TGTGCCAGCAGTTACGGAGGCTGGGGGAACTATGGCTACACCTTC

size: few
J: TRBJ2-1
length: 15
V: TRBV7-9
D: -
CDR3: CASSLAVRRYNEQFF
DNA: TGTGCCAGCAGCTTAGCGGTTCGTCGGTACAATGAGCAGTTCTTC

size: -
J: TRBJ1-5
length: 13
V: TRBV29-1
D: -
CDR3: CSAQLGLNQPQHF
DNA: TGCAGCGCCCAGTTAGGGCTCAATCAGCCCCAGCATTTT

size: once
J: TRBJ1-4
length: 15
V: TRBV6-5
D: TRBD1
CDR3: CASSSPETGLGKLFF
DNA: TGTGCCAGCAGTTCCCCAGAGACAGGGTTGGGAAAACTGTTTTTT

size: -
J: TRBJ1-1
length: 14
V: TRBV18
D: -
CDR3: CASSPPSGLKEAFF
DNA: TGTGCCAGCTCACCACCGTCAGGCCTGAAAGAAGCTTTCTTT

size: -
J: TRBJ2-5
length: 15
V: TRBV5-1
D: -
CDR3: CASSPRPAAQETQYF
DNA: TGCGCCAGCAGCCCGCGGCCCGCCGCCCAAGAGACCCAGTACTTC

size: few
J: TRBJ1-6
length: 14
V: TRBV29-1
D: TRBD1
CDR3: CSVRTGDRNSPLHF
DNA: TGCAGCGTTAGAACAGGGGATCGGAATTCACCCCTCCACTTT

size: -
J: TRBJ1-6
length: 12
V: TRBV6-5
D: -
CDR3: CASSPGYSPLHF
DNA: TGTGCCAGCAGCCCAGGATATTCACCCCTCCACTTT

size: -
J: TRBJ2-5
length: 12
V: TRBV6-5
D: -
CDR3: CAISGPKETQYF
DNA: TGTGCCATCAGCGGCCCGAAAGAGACCCAGTACTTC

size: -
J: TRBJ1-6
length: 15
V: TRBV6-6
D: -
CDR3: CASRQERSLYSPLHF
DNA: TGTGCCAGCAGGCAAGAGAGAAGTCTTTATTCACCCCTCCACTTT

size: -
J: TRBJ1-6
length: 15
V: TRBV5-4
D: TRBD1
CDR3: CASSSTRQGGSPLHF
DNA: TGTGCCAGCAGCTCGACACGACAGGGGGGCTCACCCCTCCACTTT

size: -
J: TRBJ2-2
length: 15
V: TRBV23-1
D: -
CDR3: CASSPPQENTGELFF
DNA: TGCGCCAGCAGTCCGCCACAGGAGAACACCGGGGAGCTGTTTTTT

size: -
J: TRBJ2-7
length: 11
V: TRBV11-2
D: -
CDR3: CASSPDYEQYF
DNA: TGTGCCAGCAGCCCCGACTACGAGCAGTACTTC

size: once
J: TRBJ2-5
length: 15
V: TRBV14
D: -
CDR3: CASSQDFLAQETQYF
DNA: TGTGCCAGCAGCCAAGATTTCCTAGCTCAAGAGACCCAGTACTTC

size: -
J: TRBJ2-2
length: 14
V: TRBV7-2
D: -
CDR3: CASSSGLVTGELFF
DNA: TGTGCCAGCAGTTCGGGGCTAGTCACCGGGGAGCTGTTTTTT

size: -
J: TRBJ2-1
length: 15
V: TRBV4-3
D: TRBD2
CDR3: CASSPLAGGNNEQFF
DNA: TGCGCCAGCAGCCCACTAGCGGGGGGAAACAATGAGCAGTTCTTC

size: -
J: TRBJ1-1
length: 15
V: TRBV7-2
D: -
CDR3: CASSSSWTENTEAFF
DNA: TGTGCCAGCAGCTCAAGCTGGACAGAGAACACTGAAGCTTTCTTT

size: -
J: TRBJ2-5
length: 14
V: TRBV29-1
D: -
CDR3: CSVDGAEKQETQYF
DNA: TGCAGCGTTGACGGGGCGGAAAAACAAGAGACCCAGTACTTC

size: -
J: TRBJ1-5
length: 16
V: TRBV7-2
D: -
CDR3: CASSLSSGANAGAQHF
DNA: TGTGCCAGCAGCTTATCTTCAGGGGCGAACGCCGGGGCCCAGCATTTT

size: -
J: TRBJ2-5
length: 13
V: TRBV10-3
D: -
CDR3: CAISATGSETQYF
DNA: TGTGCCATCAGCGCGACCGGGTCGGAGACCCAGTACTTC

size: -
J: TRBJ1-1
length: 13
V: TRBV6-5
D: -
CDR3: CASSYVMNTEAFF
DNA: TGTGCCAGCAGTTACGTTATGAACACTGAAGCTTTCTTT

size: few
J: TRBJ2-1
length: 17
V: TRBV4-3
D: TRBD1
CDR3: CASSRQTGSRSYNEQFF
DNA: TGCGCCAGCAGCCGACAGACAGGGTCTCGCTCCTACAATGAGCAGTTCTTC

size: -
J: TRBJ1-2
length: 13
V: TRBV2
D: -
CDR3: CASSRTGIYGYTF
DNA: TGTGCCAGCAGTAGAACAGGGATCTATGGCTACACCTTC

size: few
J: TRBJ2-7
length: 14
V: TRBV29-1
D: -
CDR3: CSVREMTGTYEQYF
DNA: TGCAGCGTCCGGGAGATGACAGGGACCTACGAGCAGTACTTC

size: -
J: TRBJ1-5
length: 13
V: TRBV30
D: -
CDR3: CAWSGRAPQPQHF
DNA: TGTGCCTGGAGTGGGAGGGCCCCTCAGCCCCAGCATTTT

size: -
J: TRBJ1-6
length: 16
V: TRBV27
D: -
CDR3: CASSSSRPAYNSPLHF
DNA: -

size: once
J: TRBJ2-5
length: 11
V: TRBV20-1
D: TRBD2
CDR3: CSWTSQETQYF
DNA: TGCAGTTGGACTAGCCAAGAGACCCAGTACTTC

size: -
J: TRBJ2-3
length: 14
V: TRBV29-1
D: -
CDR3: CSVAGTKDPDTQYF
DNA: TGCAGCGTTGCCGGGACAAAGGATCCAGATACGCAGTATTTT

size: -
J: TRBJ1-1
length: 13
V: TRBV2
D: -
CDR3: CASRGTQNTEAFF
DNA: TGTGCCAGCAGGGGGACACAGAACACTGAAGCTTTCTTT

size: -
J: TRBJ2-1
length: 12
V: TRBV5-1
D: -
CDR3: CASSLGGNEQFF
DNA: TGCGCCAGCAGCTTGGGGGGCAATGAGCAGTTCTTC

size: -
J: TRBJ2-1
length: 14
V: TRBV14
D: -
CDR3: CASSQVNPYNEQFF
DNA: TGTGCCAGCAGCCAAGTAAATCCCTACAATGAGCAGTTCTTC

size: -
J: TRBJ1-5
length: 15
V: TRBV27
D: -
CDR3: CASSPLTVSNQPQHF
DNA: TGTGCCAGCAGTCCTCTGACGGTCAGCAATCAGCCCCAGCATTTT

size: -
J: TRBJ2-5
length: 13
V: TRBV29-1
D: TRBD2
CDR3: CSVVAGVRETQYF
DNA: TGCAGCGTTGTAGCGGGGGTTAGGGAGACCCAGTACTTC

size: -
J: TRBJ2-1
length: 15
V: TRBV7-2
D: TRBD2
CDR3: CASSFSGGALYEQFF
DNA: TGTGCCAGCAGTTTCAGCGGGGGGGCCCTTTATGAGCAGTTCTTC

size: -
J: TRBJ1-1
length: 13
V: TRBV30
D: TRBD1
CDR3: CAWSVPGQGKAFF
DNA: TGTGCCTGGAGTGTACCGGGACAGGGTAAAGCTTTCTTT

size: once
J: TRBJ2-7
length: 13
V: TRBV5-1
D: -
CDR3: CASSLGQPIEQYF
DNA: TGCGCCAGCAGCTTGGGACAGCCGATCGAGCAGTACTTC

size: -
J: TRBJ2-5
length: 15
V: TRBV15
D: TRBD2
CDR3: CATSRASGGQETQYF
DNA: TGTGCCACCAGCAGAGCGAGCGGGGGCCAAGAGACCCAGTACTTC